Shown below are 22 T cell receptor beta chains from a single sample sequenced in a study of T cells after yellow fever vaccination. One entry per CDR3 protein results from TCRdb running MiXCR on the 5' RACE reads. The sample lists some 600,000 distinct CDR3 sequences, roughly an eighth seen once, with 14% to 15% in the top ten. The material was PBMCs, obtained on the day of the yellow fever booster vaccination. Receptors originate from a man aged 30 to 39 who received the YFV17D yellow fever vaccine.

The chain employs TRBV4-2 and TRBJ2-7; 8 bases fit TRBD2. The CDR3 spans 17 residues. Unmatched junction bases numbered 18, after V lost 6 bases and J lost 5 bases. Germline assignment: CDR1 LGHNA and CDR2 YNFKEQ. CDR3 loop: CASREGLPGGVRDEQYF. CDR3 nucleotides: TGTGCCAGCAGGGAGGGGCTACCGGGAGGGGTTAGGGACGAGCAGTACTTC.

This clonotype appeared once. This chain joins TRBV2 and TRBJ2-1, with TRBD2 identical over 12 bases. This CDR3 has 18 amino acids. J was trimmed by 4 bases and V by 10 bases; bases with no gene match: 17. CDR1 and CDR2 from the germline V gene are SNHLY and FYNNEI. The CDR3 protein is CAISIRGEGLAGYNEQFF. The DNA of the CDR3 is TGTGCCATCAGCATCAGGGGCGAGGGACTAGCGGGTTACAATGAGCAGTTCTTC.

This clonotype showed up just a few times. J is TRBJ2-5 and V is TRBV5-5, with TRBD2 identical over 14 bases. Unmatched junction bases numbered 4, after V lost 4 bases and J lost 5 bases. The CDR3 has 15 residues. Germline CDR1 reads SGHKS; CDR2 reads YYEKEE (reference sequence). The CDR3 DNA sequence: TGTGCCAGCAGCATGGGACTAGCGGGAGCGGAGACCCAGTACTTC. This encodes CASSMGLAGAETQYF.

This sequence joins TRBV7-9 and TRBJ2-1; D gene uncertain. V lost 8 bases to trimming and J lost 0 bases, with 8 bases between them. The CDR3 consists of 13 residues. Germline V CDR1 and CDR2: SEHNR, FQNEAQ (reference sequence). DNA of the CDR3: TGTGCCAGCCAAGCCAGCTCCTACAATGAGCAGTTCTTC. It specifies CASQASSYNEQFF.

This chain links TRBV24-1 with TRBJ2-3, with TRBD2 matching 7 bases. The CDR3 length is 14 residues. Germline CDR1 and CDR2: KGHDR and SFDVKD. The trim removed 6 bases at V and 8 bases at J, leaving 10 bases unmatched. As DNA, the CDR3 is TGTGCCACCAGTACCAGCGGGGCTATGGCTACGCAGTATTTT. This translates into CATSTSGAMATQYF.

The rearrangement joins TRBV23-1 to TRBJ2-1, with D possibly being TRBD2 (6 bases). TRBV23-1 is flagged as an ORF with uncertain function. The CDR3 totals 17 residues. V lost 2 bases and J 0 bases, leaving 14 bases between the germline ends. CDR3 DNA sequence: TGCGCCAGCAGTCAACTAACGGGGGAGGACTCCTACAATGAGCAGTTCTTC. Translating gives CASSQLTGEDSYNEQFF.

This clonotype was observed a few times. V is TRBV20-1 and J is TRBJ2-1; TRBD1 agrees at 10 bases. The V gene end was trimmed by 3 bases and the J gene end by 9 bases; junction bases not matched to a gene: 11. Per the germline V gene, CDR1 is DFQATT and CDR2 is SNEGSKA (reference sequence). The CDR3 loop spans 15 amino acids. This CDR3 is CSARRIGTGDFEQFF. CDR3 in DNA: TGCAGTGCTAGGCGAATAGGGACAGGGGATTTTGAGCAGTTCTTC.

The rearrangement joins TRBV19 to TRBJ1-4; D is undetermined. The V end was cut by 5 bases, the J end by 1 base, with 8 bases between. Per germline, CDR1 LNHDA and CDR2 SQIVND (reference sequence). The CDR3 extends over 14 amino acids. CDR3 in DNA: TGTGCCAGTAGTCTGATGCGAACTAATGAAAAACTGTTTTTT. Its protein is CASSLMRTNEKLFF. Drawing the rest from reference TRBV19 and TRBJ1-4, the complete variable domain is DGGITQSPKYLFRKEGQNVTLSCEQNLNHDAMYWYRQDPGQGLRLIYYSQIVNDFQKGDIAEGYSVSREKKESFPLTVTSAQKNPTAFYLCASSLMRTNEKLFFGSGTQLSVL.

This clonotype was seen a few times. CDR3 residues: CASSQEMQGRAEQFF. The CDR3 DNA follows: TGCGCCAGCAGCCAAGAGATGCAGGGGCGGGCTGAGCAGTTCTTC. The genes are TRBV4-3 and TRBJ2-1; the D gene is possibly TRBD1 (6 bases). The CDR3 contains 15 residues. Germline-derived CDR1 and CDR2 are LGHNA and YSLEER. Between the trimmed V and J ends, which lost 0 bases and 9 bases, there was a span of 15 bases.

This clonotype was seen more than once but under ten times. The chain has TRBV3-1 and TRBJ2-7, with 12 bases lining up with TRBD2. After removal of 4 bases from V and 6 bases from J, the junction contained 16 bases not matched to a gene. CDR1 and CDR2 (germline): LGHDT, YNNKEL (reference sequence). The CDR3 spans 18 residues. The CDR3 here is CASSPTATSGRTGREQYF. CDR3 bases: TGTGCCAGCAGCCCTACCGCAACTAGCGGGAGGACGGGCCGCGAGCAGTACTTC.

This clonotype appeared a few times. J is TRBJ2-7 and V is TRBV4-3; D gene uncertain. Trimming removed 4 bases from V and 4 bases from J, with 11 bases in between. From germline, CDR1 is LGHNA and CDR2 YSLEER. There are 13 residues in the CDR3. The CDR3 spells CASSPYYLYEQYF. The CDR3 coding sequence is TGCGCCAGCAGCCCCTACTACTTATACGAGCAGTACTTC.

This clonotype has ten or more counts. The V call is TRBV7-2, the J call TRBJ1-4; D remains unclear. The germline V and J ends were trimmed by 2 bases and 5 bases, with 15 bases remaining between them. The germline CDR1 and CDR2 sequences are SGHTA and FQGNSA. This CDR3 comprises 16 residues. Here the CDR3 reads CASSLSSHGVNEKLFF. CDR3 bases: TGTGCCAGCAGCTTATCCTCCCACGGCGTCAATGAAAAACTGTTTTTT.

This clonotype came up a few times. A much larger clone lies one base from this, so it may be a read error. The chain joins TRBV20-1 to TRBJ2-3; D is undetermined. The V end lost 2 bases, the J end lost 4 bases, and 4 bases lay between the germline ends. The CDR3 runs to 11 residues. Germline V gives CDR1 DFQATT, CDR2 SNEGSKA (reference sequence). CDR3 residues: CSARSADTQYF. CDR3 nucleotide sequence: TGCAGTGCTAGAAGCGCAGATACGCAGTATTTT.

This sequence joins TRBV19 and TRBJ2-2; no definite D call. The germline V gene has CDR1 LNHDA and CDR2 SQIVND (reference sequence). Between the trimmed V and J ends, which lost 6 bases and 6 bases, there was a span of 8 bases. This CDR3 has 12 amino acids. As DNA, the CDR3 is TGTGCCAGTAGGCAAAGGGCCGGGGAGCTGTTTTTT. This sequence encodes CASRQRAGELFF. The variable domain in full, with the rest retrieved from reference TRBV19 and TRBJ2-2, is DGGITQSPKYLFRKEGQNVTLSCEQNLNHDAMYWYRQDPGQGLRLIYYSQIVNDFQKGDIAEGYSVSREKKESFPLTVTSAQKNPTAFYLCASRQRAGELFFGEGSRLTVL.

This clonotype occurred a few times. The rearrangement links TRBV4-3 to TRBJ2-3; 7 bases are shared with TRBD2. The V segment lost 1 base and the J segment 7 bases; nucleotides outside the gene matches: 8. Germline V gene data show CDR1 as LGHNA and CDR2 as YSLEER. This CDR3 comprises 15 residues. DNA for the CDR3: TGCGCCAGCAGCCAAGTTCCCCAGGGAGGGAATACGCAGTATTTT. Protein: CASSQVPQGGNTQYF.

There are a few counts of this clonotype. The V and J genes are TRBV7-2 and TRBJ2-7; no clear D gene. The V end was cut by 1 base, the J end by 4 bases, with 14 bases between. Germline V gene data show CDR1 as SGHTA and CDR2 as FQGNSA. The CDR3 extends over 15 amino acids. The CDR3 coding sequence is TGTGCCAGCAGCTTAGTAGGCAGGCCTATGTACGAGCAGTACTTC. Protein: CASSLVGRPMYEQYF.

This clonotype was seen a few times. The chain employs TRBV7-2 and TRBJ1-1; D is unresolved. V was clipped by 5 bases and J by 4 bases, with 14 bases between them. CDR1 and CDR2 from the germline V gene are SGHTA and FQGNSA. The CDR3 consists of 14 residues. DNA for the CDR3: TGTGCCAGCAGCCCCGCGGGTGGGGTCACTGAAGCTTTCTTT. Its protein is CASSPAGGVTEAFF.

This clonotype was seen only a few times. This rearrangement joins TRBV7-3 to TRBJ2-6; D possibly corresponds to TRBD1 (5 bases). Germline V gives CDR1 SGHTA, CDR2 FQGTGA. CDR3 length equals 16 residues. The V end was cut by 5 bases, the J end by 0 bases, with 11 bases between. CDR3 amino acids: CASSRGKFSGANVLTF. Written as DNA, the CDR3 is TGTGCCAGCAGCAGGGGAAAATTCTCTGGGGCCAACGTCCTGACTTTC.

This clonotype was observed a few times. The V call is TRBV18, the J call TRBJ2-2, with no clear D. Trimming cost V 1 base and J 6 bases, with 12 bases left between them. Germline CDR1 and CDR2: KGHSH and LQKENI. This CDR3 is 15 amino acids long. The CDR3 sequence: CASSPLLDVSGELFF. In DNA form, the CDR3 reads TGTGCCAGCTCACCACTATTGGACGTCTCCGGGGAGCTGTTTTTT.

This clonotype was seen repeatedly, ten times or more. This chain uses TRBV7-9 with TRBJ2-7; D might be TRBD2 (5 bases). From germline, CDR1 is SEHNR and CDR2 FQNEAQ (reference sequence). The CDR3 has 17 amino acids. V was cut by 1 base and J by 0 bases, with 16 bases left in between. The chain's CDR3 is CASSLVARRGISYEQYF. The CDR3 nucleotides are TGTGCCAGCAGCTTAGTAGCCCGCCGGGGTATCTCCTACGAGCAGTACTTC.

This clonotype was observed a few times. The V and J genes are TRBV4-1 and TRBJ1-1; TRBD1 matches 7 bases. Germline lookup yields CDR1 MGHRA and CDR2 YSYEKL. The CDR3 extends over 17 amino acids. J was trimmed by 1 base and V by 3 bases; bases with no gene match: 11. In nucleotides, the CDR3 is TGCGCCAGCAGCCACGTGTACCGGGACAGTACGAACACTGAAGCTTTCTTT. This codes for CASSHVYRDSTNTEAFF.

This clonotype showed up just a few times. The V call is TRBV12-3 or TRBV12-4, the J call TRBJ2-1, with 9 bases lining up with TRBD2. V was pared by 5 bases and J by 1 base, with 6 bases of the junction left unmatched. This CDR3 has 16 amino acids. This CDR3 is CASSSGRWGSYNEQFF. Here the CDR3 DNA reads TGTGCCAGCAGTAGCGGGAGGTGGGGTTCCTACAATGAGCAGTTCTTC.